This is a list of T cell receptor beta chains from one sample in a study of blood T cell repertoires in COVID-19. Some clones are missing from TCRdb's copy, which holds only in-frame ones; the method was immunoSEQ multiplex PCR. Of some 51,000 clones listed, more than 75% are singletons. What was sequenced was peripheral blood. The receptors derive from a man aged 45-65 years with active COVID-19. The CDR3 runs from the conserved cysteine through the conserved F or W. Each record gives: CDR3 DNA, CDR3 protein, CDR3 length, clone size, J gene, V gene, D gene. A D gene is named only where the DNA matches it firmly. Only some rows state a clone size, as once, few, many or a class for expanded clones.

CDR3nt: TGTGCCAGCAGCTCCACCGGGACAGGGACTAACTATGGCTACACCTTC
CDR3aa: CASSSTGTGTNYGYTF
len: 16
abundance: .
j_gene: TRBJ1-2
v_gene: TRBV7-8
d_gene: TRBD1

CDR3nt: TGTGCCACCAAAATGGGTCAGGGGCTCTCCTACGAGCAGTACTTC
CDR3aa: CATKMGQGLSYEQYF
len: 15
abundance: .
j_gene: TRBJ2-7
v_gene: TRBV2
d_gene: .

CDR3nt: TGCAGCGTTGGTCAGGGTGGGGGGACTGAAGCTTTCTTT
CDR3aa: CSVGQGGGTEAFF
len: 13
abundance: .
j_gene: TRBJ1-1
v_gene: TRBV29-1
d_gene: .

CDR3nt: TGTGCCAGTAGGGAGGGCGGAGACAATGAGCAGTTCTTC
CDR3aa: CASREGGDNEQFF
len: 13
abundance: .
j_gene: TRBJ2-1
v_gene: TRBV19
d_gene: .

CDR3nt: TGTGCCATCAGTGAGTCCCCCGAGCGGGGGGGGTCAGATACGCAGTATTTT
CDR3aa: CAISESPERGGSDTQYF
len: 17
abundance: once
j_gene: TRBJ2-3
v_gene: TRBV10-3
d_gene: TRBD2

CDR3nt: TGTGCCAGCAGCGTAGGTACAGGGCTACAGGATGAGCAGTTCTTC
CDR3aa: CASSVGTGLQDEQFF
len: 15
abundance: .
j_gene: TRBJ2-1
v_gene: TRBV9
d_gene: .

CDR3nt: TGTGCCAGCAGCCAAGAAGCCGAAACAGATACGCAGTATTTT
CDR3aa: CASSQEAETDTQYF
len: 14
abundance: few
j_gene: TRBJ2-3
v_gene: TRBV3-1/TRBV3-2
d_gene: .

CDR3nt: TGTGCCAGCAGCTTAGCCCCTTCCGGACTAGCGGGCAATGAGCAGTTCTTC
CDR3aa: CASSLAPSGLAGNEQFF
len: 17
abundance: .
j_gene: TRBJ2-1
v_gene: TRBV11-2
d_gene: TRBD2

CDR3nt: TGTGCCAGCAGCTCTGGACAGCTCACAGATACGCAGTATTTT
CDR3aa: CASSSGQLTDTQYF
len: 14
abundance: once
j_gene: TRBJ2-3
v_gene: TRBV5-4
d_gene: .

CDR3nt: TGTGCCAGCAGTCCAGTGACGGCAGGGTCAGATACGCAGTATTTT
CDR3aa: CASSPVTAGSDTQYF
len: 15
abundance: .
j_gene: TRBJ2-3
v_gene: TRBV28
d_gene: .

CDR3nt: TGTGCCAGCAGTGCCAGCGATAGCACAGATACGCAGTATTTT
CDR3aa: CASSASDSTDTQYF
len: 14
abundance: .
j_gene: TRBJ2-3
v_gene: TRBV6-4
d_gene: .

CDR3nt: TGTGCCAGCAGCTTAGCAGGGAGGGTTGATCAGCCCCAGCATTTT
CDR3aa: CASSLAGRVDQPQHF
len: 15
abundance: .
j_gene: TRBJ1-5
v_gene: TRBV7-9
d_gene: .

CDR3nt: TGTGCCAGCTCACTCCGACACGCCGGTACTAGCGGGGCGAACCGCGGAGGGGAGCTGTTTTTT
CDR3aa: CASSLRHAGTSGANRGGELFF
len: 21
abundance: .
j_gene: TRBJ2-2
v_gene: TRBV18
d_gene: TRBD2

CDR3nt: TGTGCCAGCAGCCCGAACTATGGCTACACCTTC
CDR3aa: CASSPNYGYTF
len: 11
abundance: .
j_gene: TRBJ1-2
v_gene: TRBV2
d_gene: .

CDR3nt: TGTGCCAGCAGCGCGTCTCAGCGGCTCACAGATACGCAGTATTTT
CDR3aa: CASSASQRLTDTQYF
len: 15
abundance: .
j_gene: TRBJ2-3
v_gene: TRBV5-4
d_gene: .

CDR3nt: TGTGCCAGTTTCACCGGGACAAATCTTAACTATGGCTACACCTTC
CDR3aa: CASFTGTNLNYGYTF
len: 15
abundance: .
j_gene: TRBJ1-2
v_gene: TRBV19
d_gene: .

CDR3nt: TGTGCCAGCGGGGCCCCCGAAGGTGAAAAACTGTTTTTT
CDR3aa: CASGAPEGEKLFF
len: 13
abundance: .
j_gene: TRBJ1-4
v_gene: TRBV6-5
d_gene: .

CDR3nt: TGCGCCAGCAGCCGTGGTGGGACTAGCGGATACGAGCAGTACTTC
CDR3aa: CASSRGGTSGYEQYF
len: 15
abundance: .
j_gene: TRBJ2-7
v_gene: TRBV5-1
d_gene: TRBD2

CDR3nt: TGCGCCAGCAGCCAAGGGACTAGCGGGACGCAGTACTTC
CDR3aa: CASSQGTSGTQYF
len: 13
abundance: .
j_gene: TRBJ2-5
v_gene: TRBV4-1
d_gene: TRBD2

CDR3nt: TGTGCCAGCAGTGATGAAGGACTAGCGGGGGCGGTCTATCACTTC
CDR3aa: CASSDEGLAGAVYHF
len: 15
abundance: once
j_gene: TRBJ2-7
v_gene: TRBV2
d_gene: TRBD2

CDR3nt: TGTGCCAGCAGCCCTGTTGGGGCCAACGTCCTGACTTTC
CDR3aa: CASSPVGANVLTF
len: 13
abundance: .
j_gene: TRBJ2-6
v_gene: TRBV14
d_gene: .

CDR3nt: TGTGCCAGTAGTCGGGGACAGGTGTTTAGCAATCAGCCCCAGCATTTT
CDR3aa: CASSRGQVFSNQPQHF
len: 16
abundance: .
j_gene: TRBJ1-5
v_gene: TRBV19
d_gene: TRBD1

CDR3nt: TGTGCCAGCAGTTCCACAGGGGAGAGCAAAAACATTCAGTACTTC
CDR3aa: CASSSTGESKNIQYF
len: 15
abundance: .
j_gene: TRBJ2-4
v_gene: TRBV28
d_gene: TRBD1

CDR3nt: TGTGCCAGCAGCGTATTAGGGGGCGGGGCGGAGACCCAGTACTTC
CDR3aa: CASSVLGGGAETQYF
len: 15
abundance: .
j_gene: TRBJ2-5
v_gene: TRBV9
d_gene: .

CDR3nt: TGTGCCAGCTCCCTCAGTCGGGCTAGCGTTAGCTACGAGCAGTACTTC
CDR3aa: CASSLSRASVSYEQYF
len: 16
abundance: few
j_gene: TRBJ2-7
v_gene: TRBV18
d_gene: .

CDR3nt: TGTGCCAGCAGTTCGCTAGGGGACAGGGGCGGGAACGAGCAGTACTTC
CDR3aa: CASSSLGDRGGNEQYF
len: 16
abundance: .
j_gene: TRBJ2-7
v_gene: TRBV6-5
d_gene: TRBD1

CDR3nt: TGCGCCAGCAGCCACGGAGACAGGGTGGAGGGAAACACCATATATTTT
CDR3aa: CASSHGDRVEGNTIYF
len: 16
abundance: .
j_gene: TRBJ1-3
v_gene: TRBV5-1
d_gene: TRBD1

CDR3nt: TGTGCCAGCTCACCGCCGACAAATCTCTATGGCTACACCTTC
CDR3aa: CASSPPTNLYGYTF
len: 14
abundance: .
j_gene: TRBJ1-2
v_gene: TRBV18
d_gene: .

CDR3nt: TGTGCCAGCAGCGCGAACAGGGGAGGAGAGGGCTACACCTTC
CDR3aa: CASSANRGGEGYTF
len: 14
abundance: .
j_gene: TRBJ1-2
v_gene: TRBV5-4
d_gene: TRBD1

CDR3nt: TGTGCCAGCAGCTCGGAGGGGGCGGGGGGAAACACCATATATTTT
CDR3aa: CASSSEGAGGNTIYF
len: 15
abundance: once
j_gene: TRBJ1-3
v_gene: TRBV28
d_gene: TRBD1

CDR3nt: TGTGCCAGCAGCTCGAGAGGACAGGGGGTTGTCAATGAGCAGTTCTTC
CDR3aa: CASSSRGQGVVNEQFF
len: 16
abundance: .
j_gene: TRBJ2-1
v_gene: TRBV5-4
d_gene: TRBD1

CDR3nt: TGTGCCAGCAGCCCCACAGCAGGGAACTATGGCTACACCTTC
CDR3aa: CASSPTAGNYGYTF
len: 14
abundance: few
j_gene: TRBJ1-2
v_gene: TRBV7-2
d_gene: .

CDR3nt: TGTGCCAGCAGCCCACTAAGTAGAGGAGCCACAACTAATGAAAAACTGTTTTTT
CDR3aa: CASSPLSRGATTNEKLFF
len: 18
abundance: .
j_gene: TRBJ1-4
v_gene: TRBV7-6
d_gene: .

CDR3nt: TGTGCCAGCAGTTCGGGGGGAAGCTATGGCTACACCTTC
CDR3aa: CASSSGGSYGYTF
len: 13
abundance: once
j_gene: TRBJ1-2
v_gene: TRBV27
d_gene: .

CDR3nt: TGTGCCAGCAGGGCAACCAGGGGACGGGGCTACACCTTC
CDR3aa: CASRATRGRGYTF
len: 13
abundance: .
j_gene: TRBJ1-2
v_gene: TRBV28
d_gene: .

CDR3nt: TGTGCCAGCAGTGAACAGTCCCACGGGGATACGCAGTATTTT
CDR3aa: CASSEQSHGDTQYF
len: 14
abundance: once
j_gene: TRBJ2-3
v_gene: TRBV6-1
d_gene: .

CDR3nt: TGTGCCAGCTCACCGTTAGGGACTAGCAGGGTGGGCTACTACGAGCAGTACTTC
CDR3aa: CASSPLGTSRVGYYEQYF
len: 18
abundance: .
j_gene: TRBJ2-7
v_gene: TRBV18
d_gene: TRBD2

CDR3nt: TGTGCCAGCAGCTTAGAAGCGGGGTGGGGGAGCAATGAGCAGTTCTTC
CDR3aa: CASSLEAGWGSNEQFF
len: 16
abundance: .
j_gene: TRBJ2-1
v_gene: TRBV7-8
d_gene: TRBD2

CDR3nt: TGCGCCAGCAGCTTGTCCGGGGACGGGGAGCTGTTTTTT
CDR3aa: CASSLSGDGELFF
len: 13
abundance: .
j_gene: TRBJ2-2
v_gene: TRBV5-1
d_gene: .

CDR3nt: TGTGCCAGTACCGACTATCCGCGGGGGGCGGGGGAAGCTTTCTTT
CDR3aa: CASTDYPRGAGEAFF
len: 15
abundance: .
j_gene: TRBJ1-1
v_gene: TRBV19
d_gene: .

CDR3nt: TGTGCCAGCAGCTTGGGCGGGGGGGTCGTCGAGCAGTACTTC
CDR3aa: CASSLGGGVVEQYF
len: 14
abundance: .
j_gene: TRBJ2-7
v_gene: TRBV5-4
d_gene: TRBD2

CDR3nt: TGCGCCAGCAGCCGGACAGGACAGGACTATGGCTACACCTTC
CDR3aa: CASSRTGQDYGYTF
len: 14
abundance: .
j_gene: TRBJ1-2
v_gene: TRBV5-1
d_gene: TRBD1

CDR3nt: TGTGCCAGCAGGCTAAGCAGGGACAGACCCCAAGAGACCCAGTACTTC
CDR3aa: CASRLSRDRPQETQYF
len: 16
abundance: .
j_gene: TRBJ2-5
v_gene: TRBV3-1/TRBV3-2
d_gene: TRBD1

CDR3nt: TGTGCCAGCAGCTTGGCTAGCGGGGTCACAGATACGCAGTATTTT
CDR3aa: CASSLASGVTDTQYF
len: 15
abundance: .
j_gene: TRBJ2-3
v_gene: TRBV5-4
d_gene: TRBD2

CDR3nt: TGTGCCAGCAGCTTATGGCAGGGGAGGGAAGAGACCCAGTACTTC
CDR3aa: CASSLWQGREETQYF
len: 15
abundance: .
j_gene: TRBJ2-5
v_gene: TRBV7-6
d_gene: .

CDR3nt: TGTGCCAGCAGTTCGGGGGGGGAGTCTCCCTACGAGCAGTACTTC
CDR3aa: CASSSGGESPYEQYF
len: 15
abundance: .
j_gene: TRBJ2-7
v_gene: TRBV28
d_gene: TRBD2

CDR3nt: TGTGCCAGCAGAGCCAACAGGGTAGATGGCTACACCTTC
CDR3aa: CASRANRVDGYTF
len: 13
abundance: .
j_gene: TRBJ1-2
v_gene: TRBV12-3/TRBV12-4
d_gene: .

CDR3nt: TGTGCCAGCAGTTACTCGTCCGGGCAGCCCAGGGGTGGCTACACCTTC
CDR3aa: CASSYSSGQPRGGYTF
len: 16
abundance: .
j_gene: TRBJ1-2
v_gene: TRBV6-5
d_gene: .

CDR3nt: TGTGCCAGCAGCCGAAAAATGCCGGCGACAGCCTCCTACGAGCAGTACTTC
CDR3aa: CASSRKMPATASYEQYF
len: 17
abundance: .
j_gene: TRBJ2-7
v_gene: TRBV3-1/TRBV3-2
d_gene: .